The 10 T cell receptor beta chains listed next were all sequenced from one sample in a study of blood T cell repertoires in COVID-19. Measured with immunoSEQ multiplex PCR; TCRdb has only the in-frame clones, and not every one. Of 200,000 or so clones detected, over 80% appear once; the ten largest clones hold under 5.5%. Sample: peripheral blood. The receptors shown here come from a woman in her twenties or thirties with acute or convalescent COVID-19.

The chain carries TRBV6-5 and TRBJ1-2, with TRBD1 as a possible D gene (5 bases). Germline lookup yields CDR1 MNHEY and CDR2 SVGAGI. V lost 2 bases and J 6 bases, leaving 13 bases between the germline ends. The CDR3 consists of 14 residues. CDR3 sequence reads: CASSYDSLFDGYTF. The CDR3, as DNA: TGTGCCAGCAGTTACGACAGCCTTTTCGATGGCTACACCTTC.

V usage is TRBV6-2 or TRBV6-3 and J usage is TRBJ2-1; 9 nucleotides match TRBD2. Germline assignment: CDR1 MNHEY and CDR2 SVGEGT. The J segment lost 4 bases and the V segment lost 0 bases, leaving 4 bases of the junction unmatched. The CDR3 is 16 residues long. CDR3 in DNA: TGTGCCAGCAGTTACTCGTTAGCGGGGGTTTACAATGAGCAGTTCTTC. Protein sequence: CASSYSLAGVYNEQFF.

The chain recombines TRBV6-5 with TRBJ2-1; 8 bases agree with TRBD1. The CDR3 spans 13 residues. Germline V gene data show CDR1 as MNHEY and CDR2 as SVGAGI. The ends lost 5 bases at V and 7 bases at J; junction bases unmatched: 4. The CDR3 protein is CASSLRGPNEQFF. The CDR3 bases are TGTGCCAGCAGTCTCAGGGGGCCGAATGAGCAGTTCTTC.

The rearrangement joins TRBV4-3 to TRBJ1-5; TRBD1 might be the D (5 bases). Trimming shortened V by 2 bases and J by 5 bases, and 16 bases separated the two germline ends. The V gene's germline CDR1 is LGHNA and CDR2 YSLEER. The CDR3 totals 16 residues. The CDR3 here is CASSQNTGGTDQPQHF. CDR3 coding DNA: TGCGCCAGCAGCCAAAATACGGGGGGTACGGATCAGCCCCAGCATTTT.

The rearrangement uses TRBV7-8 and TRBJ1-2; 7 nucleotides match TRBD1. Losses at the gene ends were 6 bases for V and 8 bases for J; bases not matched to a gene: 9. CDR3 length equals 13 residues. The germline CDR1 and CDR2 sequences are SGHVS and FQNEAQ. The CDR3 DNA reads as TGTGCCAGCAGTATTACAGGGGATCCGGGCTACACCTTC. This sequence encodes CASSITGDPGYTF.

CDR3 protein: CATSRDRVHEQYF. CDR3 bases: TGTGCCACCAGCAGAGACAGGGTTCACGAGCAGTACTTC. The chain has TRBV15 and TRBJ2-7, with a weak D call TRBD1 (5 bases). This CDR3 comprises 13 residues. Germline assignment: CDR1 LNHNV and CDR2 YYDKDF (reference sequence). V lost 0 bases and J 5 bases, leaving 8 bases between the germline ends.

This clone was seen only a few times. The J gene is TRBJ1-1, the V gene TRBV30, with D possibly TRBD1 on 5 matching bases. CDR3 length: 12 amino acids. The V and J ends lost 2 bases and 7 bases respectively, with 11 bases between them. Germline V gene sequence: CDR1 GTSNPN, CDR2 SVGIG (reference sequence). The CDR3 spells CAWSPTQGEAFF. The CDR3 DNA reads as TGTGCCTGGAGTCCCACTCAGGGTGAAGCTTTCTTT.

This CDR3 reads CASSIIDSNTEAFF. CDR3 coding DNA: TGTGCCAGTAGTATCATTGACAGCAACACTGAAGCTTTCTTT. J is TRBJ1-1 and V is TRBV19; D is perhaps TRBD1 (5 bases). Deletions cut 3 bases from V and 2 bases from J, with 10 bases between. The CDR3 has 14 amino acids. Germline-derived CDR1 and CDR2 are LNHDA and SQIVND (reference sequence). Complete variable domain (other parts from reference TRBV19 and TRBJ1-1): DGGITQSPKYLFRKEGQNVTLSCEQNLNHDAMYWYRQDPGQGLRLIYYSQIVNDFQKGDIAEGYSVSREKKESFPLTVTSAQKNPTAFYLCASSIIDSNTEAFFGQGTRLTVV.

V gene TRBV2 combines with J gene TRBJ2-3, with 11 bases aligning to TRBD1. The CDR3 extends over 17 amino acids. After removal of 2 bases from V and 3 bases from J, the junction contained 7 bases not matched to a gene. Germline V CDR1 and CDR2: SNHLY, FYNNEI. In DNA form, the CDR3 reads TGTGCCAGCAGTGAACTTCAGGGGACAGGGGGTACAGATACGCAGTATTTT. This gives the protein CASSELQGTGGTDTQYF.

The chain combines TRBV15 with TRBJ1-3; no clear D. The V gene's germline CDR1 is LNHNV and CDR2 YYDKDF (reference sequence). The CDR3 runs to 17 residues. The V and J ends lost 0 bases and 0 bases respectively, with 12 bases between them. The CDR3, as DNA: TGTGCCACCAGCAGAGACCCCCCTAGAGTCTCTGGAAACACCATATATTTT. Residues: CATSRDPPRVSGNTIYF. Combining the CDR3 with reference TRBV15 and TRBJ1-3 gives the whole variable domain DAMVIQNPRYQVTQFGKPVTLSCSQTLNHNVMYWYQQKSSQAPKLLFHYYDKDFNNEADTPDNFQSRRPNTSFCFLDIRSPGLGDTAMYLCATSRDPPRVSGNTIYFGEGSWLTVV.